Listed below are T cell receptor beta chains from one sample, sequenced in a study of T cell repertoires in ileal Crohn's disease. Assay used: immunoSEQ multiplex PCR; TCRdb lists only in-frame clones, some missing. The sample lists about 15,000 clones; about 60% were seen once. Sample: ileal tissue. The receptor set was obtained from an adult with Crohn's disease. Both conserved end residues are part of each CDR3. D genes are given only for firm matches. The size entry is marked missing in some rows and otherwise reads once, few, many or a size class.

cdr3_nt: TGTGCCAGCAGTTCAGGGGGTATTAATGAAAAACTGTTTTTT
cdr3_aa: CASSSGGINEKLFF
j_call: TRBJ1-4
clone_size: -
d_call: TRBD1
v_call: TRBV6-1

cdr3_nt: TGTGCCAGTAGTAAACGTACCTCTGGGGCCAACGTCCTGACTTTC
cdr3_aa: CASSKRTSGANVLTF
j_call: TRBJ2-6
clone_size: medium-sized
d_call: -
v_call: TRBV14

cdr3_nt: TGTGCCAGCAGCTATCCAACGGGAGGTACGCAGTATTTT
cdr3_aa: CASSYPTGGTQYF
j_call: TRBJ2-3
clone_size: once
d_call: TRBD2
v_call: TRBV5-4

cdr3_nt: TGTGCCAGCAGCCCCTATAGCGGATCCGCCGGGGAGCTGTTTTTT
cdr3_aa: CASSPYSGSAGELFF
j_call: TRBJ2-2
clone_size: few
d_call: -
v_call: TRBV7-9

cdr3_nt: TGTGCCAGCAGTTTATCCGAGGTTCCCTCCTACGAGCAGTACTTC
cdr3_aa: CASSLSEVPSYEQYF
j_call: TRBJ2-7
clone_size: few
d_call: -
v_call: TRBV27

cdr3_nt: TGTGCCAGTAGTACAGGGACATCGAAGGGAGAAGCTTTCTTT
cdr3_aa: CASSTGTSKGEAFF
j_call: TRBJ1-1
clone_size: -
d_call: -
v_call: TRBV19

cdr3_nt: TGTGCCAGCAGTTTACCCGTGCAAGGGACAGGGAGTACCTACGAGCAGTACTTC
cdr3_aa: CASSLPVQGTGSTYEQYF
j_call: TRBJ2-7
clone_size: few
d_call: TRBD1
v_call: TRBV28

cdr3_nt: TGTGCCAGCAGCTTAGCAGCGGGAGGAACCGGGGAGCTGTTTTTT
cdr3_aa: CASSLAAGGTGELFF
j_call: TRBJ2-2
clone_size: -
d_call: TRBD2
v_call: TRBV7-6

cdr3_nt: TGTGCCAGCAGAACAATTTGGGGCTACACCTTC
cdr3_aa: CASRTIWGYTF
j_call: TRBJ1-2
clone_size: -
d_call: -
v_call: TRBV27

cdr3_nt: TGTGCTAGCAGCTTGGGGACGGGGGTGGAGACCCAGTACTTC
cdr3_aa: CASSLGTGVETQYF
j_call: TRBJ2-5
clone_size: -
d_call: -
v_call: TRBV7-7

cdr3_nt: TGTGCCAGCAGTCGTCCGGGACAGATATCACCCTACACCTTC
cdr3_aa: CASSRPGQISPYTF
j_call: TRBJ1-2
clone_size: -
d_call: TRBD1
v_call: TRBV6-5

cdr3_nt: TGCGCCAGCAGCTTGTTGGACAGCTTGACGCAGTATTTT
cdr3_aa: CASSLLDSLTQYF
j_call: TRBJ2-3
clone_size: -
d_call: -
v_call: TRBV5-1

cdr3_nt: TGTGCCAGCAGGGGACTAGCGGGGGGGGAGACCCAGTACTTC
cdr3_aa: CASRGLAGGETQYF
j_call: TRBJ2-5
clone_size: -
d_call: TRBD2
v_call: TRBV27

cdr3_nt: TGTGCCAGCAGTCGCGGCTACGAGCAGTACTTC
cdr3_aa: CASSRGYEQYF
j_call: TRBJ2-7
clone_size: -
d_call: -
v_call: TRBV6-5

cdr3_nt: TGTGCCAGCAGCTTATCCCGAGGGAGGCTTTCCTACGAGCAGTACTTC
cdr3_aa: CASSLSRGRLSYEQYF
j_call: TRBJ2-7
clone_size: -
d_call: -
v_call: TRBV7-9

cdr3_nt: TGTGCCAGCAGGGACAGACTTACCTCCTACGAGCAGTACTTC
cdr3_aa: CASRDRLTSYEQYF
j_call: TRBJ2-7
clone_size: -
d_call: -
v_call: TRBV2

cdr3_nt: TGTGCCAGCAGCGGGGACATACCCTATACGCAGTATTTT
cdr3_aa: CASSGDIPYTQYF
j_call: TRBJ2-3
clone_size: -
d_call: -
v_call: TRBV7-6

cdr3_nt: TGTGCCAGCAGCTTTCTCGCGGGCCAGCCCCAGCATTTT
cdr3_aa: CASSFLAGQPQHF
j_call: TRBJ1-5
clone_size: -
d_call: -
v_call: TRBV11-2

cdr3_nt: TGTGCCAGCAGTATGGGACTGAACTACGAGCAGTACTTC
cdr3_aa: CASSMGLNYEQYF
j_call: TRBJ2-7
clone_size: -
d_call: -
v_call: TRBV28

cdr3_nt: TGCGCCAGCAGCTTACTCGCAGGGGGCGAGCAGTACTTC
cdr3_aa: CASSLLAGGEQYF
j_call: TRBJ2-7
clone_size: -
d_call: TRBD1
v_call: TRBV5-1

cdr3_nt: TGTGCCTGGGGATCAGGGGTAAGTGCGAGCAATCAGCCCCAGCATTTT
cdr3_aa: CAWGSGVSASNQPQHF
j_call: TRBJ1-5
clone_size: -
d_call: -
v_call: TRBV30

cdr3_nt: TGTGCCAGCAGCTCGTCTAGCGGGAGGGTTGGGGCCAACGTCCTGACTTTC
cdr3_aa: CASSSSSGRVGANVLTF
j_call: TRBJ2-6
clone_size: -
d_call: TRBD2
v_call: TRBV9

cdr3_nt: TGTGCCAGCAGGCACCCGGGACAGATGGAAAAACTGTTTTTT
cdr3_aa: CASRHPGQMEKLFF
j_call: TRBJ1-4
clone_size: -
d_call: TRBD1
v_call: TRBV2

cdr3_nt: TGTGCCAGCAGTCGGCAGGCATATAGCAATCAGCCCCAGCATTTT
cdr3_aa: CASSRQAYSNQPQHF
j_call: TRBJ1-5
clone_size: -
d_call: -
v_call: TRBV27

cdr3_nt: TGTGCCAGCTCACCCTCTAGCGGGAAGTGGAACACCGGGGAGCTGTTTTTT
cdr3_aa: CASSPSSGKWNTGELFF
j_call: TRBJ2-2
clone_size: few
d_call: TRBD2
v_call: TRBV18

cdr3_nt: TGTGCCAGCAGTCCGGGACAGGGAGGTAAGGAGCCCCAGCATTTT
cdr3_aa: CASSPGQGGKEPQHF
j_call: TRBJ1-5
clone_size: -
d_call: TRBD1
v_call: TRBV7-9

cdr3_nt: TGTGCCAGCAGTGAAGACAGGGGGAGAAATTCACCCCTCCACTTT
cdr3_aa: CASSEDRGRNSPLHF
j_call: TRBJ1-6
clone_size: once
d_call: TRBD1
v_call: TRBV2

cdr3_nt: TGTGCCACCAGCAGTTCTAGGGCTAGCGGGAGTTGGGATGAGCAGTTCTTC
cdr3_aa: CATSSSRASGSWDEQFF
j_call: TRBJ2-1
clone_size: -
d_call: TRBD2
v_call: TRBV15

cdr3_nt: TGTGCCAGCGGGCTTGTGGCCTACGAGCAGTACTTC
cdr3_aa: CASGLVAYEQYF
j_call: TRBJ2-7
clone_size: -
d_call: -
v_call: TRBV2

cdr3_nt: TGTGCCAGTAGTACCTCCGGGACTAGCCCTTACGAGCAGTACTTC
cdr3_aa: CASSTSGTSPYEQYF
j_call: TRBJ2-7
clone_size: -
d_call: TRBD2
v_call: TRBV19

cdr3_nt: TGTGCCAGCAGTGGGCCTCCGTCCGGGGCCAACGTCCTGACTTTC
cdr3_aa: CASSGPPSGANVLTF
j_call: TRBJ2-6
clone_size: medium-sized
d_call: -
v_call: TRBV2